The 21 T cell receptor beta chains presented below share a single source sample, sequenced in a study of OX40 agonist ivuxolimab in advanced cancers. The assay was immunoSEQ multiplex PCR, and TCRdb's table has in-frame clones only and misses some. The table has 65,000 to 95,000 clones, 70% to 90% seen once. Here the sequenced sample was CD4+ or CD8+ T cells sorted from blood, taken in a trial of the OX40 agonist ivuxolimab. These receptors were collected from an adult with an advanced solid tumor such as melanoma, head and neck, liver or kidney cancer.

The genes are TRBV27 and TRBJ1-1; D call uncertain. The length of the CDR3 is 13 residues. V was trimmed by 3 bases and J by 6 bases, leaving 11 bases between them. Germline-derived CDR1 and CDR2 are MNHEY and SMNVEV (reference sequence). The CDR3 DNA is TGTGCCAGCAGTTTGTTAGATGCCCCTGAAGCTTTCTTT. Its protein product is CASSLLDAPEAFF.

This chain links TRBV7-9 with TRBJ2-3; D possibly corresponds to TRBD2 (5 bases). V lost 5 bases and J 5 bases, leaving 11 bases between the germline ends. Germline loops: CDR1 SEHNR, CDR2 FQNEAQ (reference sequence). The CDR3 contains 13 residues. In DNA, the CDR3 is TGTGCCAGCAGCCCCGGGAAAGTAGATACGCAGTATTTT. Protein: CASSPGKVDTQYF.

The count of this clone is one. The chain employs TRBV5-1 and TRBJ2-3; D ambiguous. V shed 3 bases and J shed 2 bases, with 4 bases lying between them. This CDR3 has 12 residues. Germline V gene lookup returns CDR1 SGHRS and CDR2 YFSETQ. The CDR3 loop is CASSSSTDTQYF. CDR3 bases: TGCGCCAGCAGCTCCTCCACAGATACGCAGTATTTT.

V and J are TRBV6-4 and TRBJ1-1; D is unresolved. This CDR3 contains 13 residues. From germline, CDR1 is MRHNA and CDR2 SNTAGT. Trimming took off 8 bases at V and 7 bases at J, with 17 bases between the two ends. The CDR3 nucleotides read TGTGCCAGCTCGGCCCAGAGTCGGGGTGAAGCTTTCTTT. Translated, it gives CASSAQSRGEAFF.

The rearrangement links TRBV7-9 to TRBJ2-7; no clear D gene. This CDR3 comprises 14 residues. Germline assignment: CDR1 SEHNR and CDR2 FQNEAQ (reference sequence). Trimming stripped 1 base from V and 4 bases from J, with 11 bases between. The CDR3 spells CASSLDEDDYEQYF. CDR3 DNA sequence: TGTGCCAGCAGCTTAGATGAAGACGATTACGAGCAGTACTTC.

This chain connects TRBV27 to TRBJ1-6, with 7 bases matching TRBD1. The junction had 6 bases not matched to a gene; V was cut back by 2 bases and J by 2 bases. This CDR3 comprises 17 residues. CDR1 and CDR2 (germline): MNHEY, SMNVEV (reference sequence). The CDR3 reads CASSLNRGRAYNSPLHF. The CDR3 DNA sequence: TGTGCCAGCAGTTTAAACAGGGGTCGCGCCTATAATTCACCCCTCCACTTT.

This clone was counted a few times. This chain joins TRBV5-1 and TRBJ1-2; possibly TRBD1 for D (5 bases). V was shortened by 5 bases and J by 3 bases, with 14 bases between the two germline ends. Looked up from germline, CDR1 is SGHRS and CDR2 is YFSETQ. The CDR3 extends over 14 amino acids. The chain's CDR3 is CASRPLGADYGYTF. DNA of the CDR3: TGCGCCAGCAGGCCCCTTGGGGCAGACTATGGCTACACCTTC.

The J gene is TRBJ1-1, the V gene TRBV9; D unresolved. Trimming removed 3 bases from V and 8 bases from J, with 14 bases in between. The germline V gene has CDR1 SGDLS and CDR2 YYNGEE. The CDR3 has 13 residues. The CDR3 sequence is CASSAPSGGEAFF. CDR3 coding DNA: TGTGCCAGCAGCGCCCCGAGTGGAGGCGAAGCTTTCTTT.

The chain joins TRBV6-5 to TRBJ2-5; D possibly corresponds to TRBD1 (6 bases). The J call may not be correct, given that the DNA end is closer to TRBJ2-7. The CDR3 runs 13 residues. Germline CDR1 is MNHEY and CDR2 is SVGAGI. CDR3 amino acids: CASGRTGLDEQYF. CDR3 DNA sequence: TGTGCCAGCGGAAGAACAGGGTTAGACGAGCAGTACTTC.

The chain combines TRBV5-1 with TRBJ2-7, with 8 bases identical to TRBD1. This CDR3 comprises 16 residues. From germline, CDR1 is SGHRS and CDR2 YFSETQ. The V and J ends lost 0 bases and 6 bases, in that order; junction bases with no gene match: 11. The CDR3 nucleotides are TGCGCCAGCAGCTTGGCCCCCGGGACAGGCATACTCGAGCAGTACTTC. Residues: CASSLAPGTGILEQYF. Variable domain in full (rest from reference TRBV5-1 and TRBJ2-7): KAGVTQTPRYLIKTRGQQVTLSCSPISGHRSVSWYQQTPGQGLQFLFEYFSETQRNKGNFPGRFSGRQFSNSRSEMNVSTLELGDSALYLCASSLAPGTGILEQYFGPGTRLTVT.

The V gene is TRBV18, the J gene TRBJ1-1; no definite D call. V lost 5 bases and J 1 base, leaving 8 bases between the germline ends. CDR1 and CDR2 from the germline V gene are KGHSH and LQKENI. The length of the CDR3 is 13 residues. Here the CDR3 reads CASSAEKNTEAFF. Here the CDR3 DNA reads TGTGCCAGCTCAGCAGAAAAGAACACTGAAGCTTTCTTT. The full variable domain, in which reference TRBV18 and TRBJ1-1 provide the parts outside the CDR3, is NAGVMQNPRHLVRRRGQEARLRCSPMKGHSHVYWYRQLPEEGLKFMVYLQKENIIDESGMPKERFSAEFPKEGPSILRIQQVVRGDSAAYFCASSAEKNTEAFFGQGTRLTVV.

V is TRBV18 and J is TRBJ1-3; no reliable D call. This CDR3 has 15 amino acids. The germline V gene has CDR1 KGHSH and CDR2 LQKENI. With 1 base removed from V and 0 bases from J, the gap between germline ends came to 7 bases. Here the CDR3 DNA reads TGTGCCAGCTCACCACAGGGCAGCTCTGGAAACACCATATATTTT. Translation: CASSPQGSSGNTIYF.

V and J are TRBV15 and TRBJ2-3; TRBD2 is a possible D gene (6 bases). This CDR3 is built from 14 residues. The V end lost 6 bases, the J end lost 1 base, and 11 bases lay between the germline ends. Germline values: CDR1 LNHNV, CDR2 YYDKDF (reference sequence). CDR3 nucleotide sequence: TGTGCCACCAGAGGGTCGGGGGGCACAGATACGCAGTATTTT. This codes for CATRGSGGTDTQYF. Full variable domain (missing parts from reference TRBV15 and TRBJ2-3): DAMVIQNPRYQVTQFGKPVTLSCSQTLNHNVMYWYQQKSSQAPKLLFHYYDKDFNNEADTPDNFQSRRPNTSFCFLDIRSPGLGDTAMYLCATRGSGGTDTQYFGPGTRLTVL.

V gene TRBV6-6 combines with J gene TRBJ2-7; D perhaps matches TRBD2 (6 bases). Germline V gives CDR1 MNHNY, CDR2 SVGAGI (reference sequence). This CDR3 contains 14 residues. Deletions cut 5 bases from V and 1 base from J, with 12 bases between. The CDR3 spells CASSPSGLSYEQYF. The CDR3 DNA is TGTGCCAGCAGTCCTTCCGGACTATCCTACGAGCAGTACTTC.

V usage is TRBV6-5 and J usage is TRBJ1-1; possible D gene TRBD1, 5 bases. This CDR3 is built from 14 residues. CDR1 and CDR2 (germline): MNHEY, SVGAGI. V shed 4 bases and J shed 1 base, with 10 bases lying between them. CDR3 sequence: CASSLNQGNTEAFF. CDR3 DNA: TGTGCCAGCAGTTTGAACCAGGGGAACACTGAAGCTTTCTTT.

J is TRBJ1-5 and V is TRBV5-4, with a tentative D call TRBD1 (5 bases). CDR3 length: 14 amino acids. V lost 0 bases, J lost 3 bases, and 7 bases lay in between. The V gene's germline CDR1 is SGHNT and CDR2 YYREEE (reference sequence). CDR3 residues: CASSLAGTNQPQHF. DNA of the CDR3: TGTGCCAGCAGCTTGGCGGGGACCAATCAGCCCCAGCATTTT. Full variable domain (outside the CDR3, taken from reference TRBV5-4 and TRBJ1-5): ETGVTQSPTHLIKTRGQQVTLRCSSQSGHNTVSWYQQALGQGPQFIFQYYREEENGRGNFPPRFSGLQFPNYSSELNVNALELDDSALYLCASSLAGTNQPQHFGDGTRLSIL.

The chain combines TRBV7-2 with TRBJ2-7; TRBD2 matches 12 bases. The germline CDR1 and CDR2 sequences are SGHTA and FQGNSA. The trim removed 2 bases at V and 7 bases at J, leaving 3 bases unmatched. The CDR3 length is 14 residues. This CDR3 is CASSLPSGRVEQYF. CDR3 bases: TGTGCCAGCAGCTTACCTAGCGGGAGGGTTGAGCAGTACTTC.

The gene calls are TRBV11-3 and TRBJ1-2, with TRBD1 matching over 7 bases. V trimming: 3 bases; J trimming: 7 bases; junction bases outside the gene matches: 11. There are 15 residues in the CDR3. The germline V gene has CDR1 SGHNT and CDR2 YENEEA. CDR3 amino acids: CASSFKTLGGVGYTF. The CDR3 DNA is TGTGCCAGCAGCTTCAAGACATTAGGGGGCGTTGGCTACACCTTC. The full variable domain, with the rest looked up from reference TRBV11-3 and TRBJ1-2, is EAGVVQSPRYKIIEKKQPVAFWCNPISGHNTLYWYLQNLGQGPELLIRYENEEAVDDSQLPKDRFSAERLKGVDSTLKIQPAELGDSAVYLCASSFKTLGGVGYTFGSGTRLTVV.

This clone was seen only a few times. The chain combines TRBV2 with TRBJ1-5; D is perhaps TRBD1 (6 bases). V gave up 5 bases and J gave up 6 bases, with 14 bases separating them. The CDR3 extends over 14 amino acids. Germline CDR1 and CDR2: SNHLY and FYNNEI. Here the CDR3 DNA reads TGTGCCAGCAGTTCATCAGGGGTTGGTCAGCCCCAGCATTTT. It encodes CASSSSGVGQPQHF. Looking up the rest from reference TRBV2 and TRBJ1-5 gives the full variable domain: EPEVTQTPSHQVTQMGQEVILRCVPISNHLYFYWYRQILGQKVEFLVSFYNNEISEKSEIFDDQFSVERPDGSNFTLKIRSTKLEDSAMYFCASSSSGVGQPQHFGDGTRLSIL.

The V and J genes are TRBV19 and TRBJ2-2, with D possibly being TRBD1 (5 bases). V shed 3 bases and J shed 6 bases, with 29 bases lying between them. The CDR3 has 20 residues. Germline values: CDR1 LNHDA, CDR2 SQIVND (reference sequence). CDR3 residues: CASSIPAGSNKKPPPGELFF. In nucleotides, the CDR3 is TGTGCCAGTAGTATTCCGGCAGGGTCAAACAAAAAACCACCACCCGGGGAGCTGTTTTTT.

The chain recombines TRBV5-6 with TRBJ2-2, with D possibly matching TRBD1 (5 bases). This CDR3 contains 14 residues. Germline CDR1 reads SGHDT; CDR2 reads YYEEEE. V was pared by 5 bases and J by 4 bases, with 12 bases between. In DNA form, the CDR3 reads TGTGCCAGCAGGGCTGCAGGGATCACCGGGGAGCTGTTTTTT. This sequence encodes CASRAAGITGELFF.